This T cell receptor (beta chain) was sequenced in a study of CD8+CD57+ T cells in acquired aplastic anemia. Study-level findings and limits: Patients had roughly 31 CD8+ CDR3 sequences in common with controls (the shared set). The CD8+ Simpson's diversity of patients and controls was not significantly different.

In the case of this clonotype: Its antigen remains unknown.

Patients selected for sequencing had displayed CD8+CD57+ cell expansion by flow cytometry. Every patient presented with severe acquired aplastic anemia. TCR beta VDJ and CDR3 were profiled, and genomic DNA was the template. TCRdb used MiXCR to reprocess the reads, holding one entry per CDR3 protein. The sample has some 200,000 distinct CDR3 sequences; around 47% are singletons. V was clipped by 3 bases and J by 0 bases, with 5 bases between them. Germline CDR1 reads SNHLY; CDR2 reads FYNNEI. This CDR3 has 13 residues. Specimen: sorted CD4+, CD8+, or CD8+CD57+ T cells (not recorded which) from PBMCs. The J gene is TRBJ2-5, the V gene TRBV2; D remains unclear. This TCR derives from a human donor with aplastic anemia. The CDR3 region is CASSDGYQETQYF. CDR3 coding DNA: TGTGCCAGCAGTGACGGGTACCAAGAGACCCAGTACTTC.